This T cell receptor (beta chain) derives from a study of shared clonotypes between healthy human individuals. Findings and caveats of the study: A few donors had 4% to 6.5% of their naive CD4 clonotypes in common. Naive subsets, compared against memory subsets, generally had larger estimated richness values.

TCRdb keeps only in-frame clones here, not all; method: immunoSEQ multiplex PCR. The sample yields more than 2 million clones, 85% to 95% seen once. Naive CD8 cells comprised CD45RO-negative, CCR7-positively selected cells, excluding terminally differentiated effector memory CD45RA+ cells. This clone was counted only a few times. Antigen unknown. The sequence was obtained from a man aged 18 to 29 in good health. Sequences were obtained from naive CD8+ T cells sorted from blood.

CDR3 residues: CATSGGNTGELFF. CDR3 DNA sequence: TGTGCCACGTCGGGCGGGAACACCGGGGAGCTGTTTTTT. The gene calls are TRBV9 and TRBJ2-2; no reliable D call. V was trimmed by 9 bases and J by 1 base, leaving 10 bases between them. Germline V gives CDR1 SGDLS, CDR2 YYNGEE. This CDR3 is 13 amino acids long.